This T cell receptor beta chain came from a study of post-analysis software for immune sequencing data. Whole-study context: There were relapsing-remitting, secondary progressive and progressive-relapsing multiple sclerosis among the disease courses included. Whole-study findings and limits: Samples prepared in the same batch strongly co-clustered by F measure. There was significantly lower normalized Chao1 diversity in multiple sclerosis patients than in controls. In patients, TRBV5-6, TRBV5-1 and TRBV20-1 belonged to roughly five TRBV segments found more frequently than in controls.

Libraries were made from TCR beta cDNA, and they carried unique molecular identifiers. There were 1 to 10 million T cells, and approximately 480,000 cDNA molecules came from them. MiXCR, applied by TCRdb to the PCR reads, yields one record per CDR3 protein. This table has hundreds of thousands of distinct CDR3 sequences, over 45% appearing once. On this clonotype: Its matching antigen is unknown.

There are 10 residues in the CDR3. Trimming shortened V by 8 bases and J by 6 bases, and 10 bases separated the two germline ends. The germline CDR1 and CDR2 sequences are SQVTM and ANQGSEA. Sequencing was performed on blood. The sequence derives from a girl aged 2 to 9 with multiple sclerosis. The chain joins TRBV29-1 to TRBJ1-2; a possible D gene is TRBD1 (6 bases). The chain's CDR3 is CSIGGDGYTF. In DNA, the CDR3 is TGCAGCATAGGGGGAGATGGCTACACCTTC. The full variable domain, in which reference TRBV29-1 and TRBJ1-2 provide the parts outside the CDR3, is SAVISQKPSRDICQRGTSLTIQCQVDSQVTMMFWYRQQPGQSLTLIATANQGSEATYESGFVIDKFPISRPNLTFSTLTVSNMSPEDSSIYLCSIGGDGYTFGSGTRLTVV.